This T cell receptor (beta chain) came from a study of T-cell memory formation after mild COVID-19 (dated by TCRdb to the early 2020s). For the wider study: TCR sequence clusters from the two donors were found to be largely donor specific. Longitudinal TCRalpha and TCRbeta repertoire sequencing tracked T-cell clones expanding and contracting after mild COVID-19 in a couple of donors. The cohort comprised two young, previously healthy adult volunteers, one female and one male.

On the study overall, not on this receptor specifically: The study included only a couple of mild cases, and larger cohorts that include severe cases with pre-infection samples were judged to be necessary. Contracting CD4+ clones were located mainly in the CM and EM memory subsets, whereas CD8+ clones were found to be enriched in EMRA. The second-wave clones that peaked on day 37 were not confirmed to be SARS-CoV-2 specific. From day 15 to 85, contracting clones showed balanced CD4/CD8 phenotypes, whereas a second wave of clones that expanded from day 15 to 37 leaned towards CD4+. Some responding clones were detected in pre-infection memory, suggesting pre-existing cross-reactive memory T cells joined the SARS-CoV-2 response.

Sequencing was performed on an Illumina NovaSeq 6000. cDNA libraries for TCRalpha and TCRbeta were prepared by 5'RACE using constant-segment primers, with sample barcodes and unique molecular identifiers added. Trizol reagent was used to extract RNA from every sample. Amplification of the libraries took two PCR steps, and the second step added a second sample barcode plus Illumina TruSeq adapters. Sequencing of libraries was performed on an Illumina NovaSeq with 2 x 150 bp paired-end reads. In the paper's pipeline: The reads were demultiplexed and collapsed into UMI-guided consensus sequences using migec v1.2.7. Using mixcr v2.1.11, the UMI consensuses were aligned to TRA and TRB V and J templates and assembled into clonotypes. A clonotype was counted as expanded or contracted only when both edgeR and NoisET called the clonotype significant, with the noise models trained on biological replicates. For edgeR calls, the thresholds were a false discovery rate-adjusted p below 0.01 and a log2 fold-change of 1. As an exploratory analysis of dynamics, PCA with hierarchical clustering was applied to max-normalized trajectories of the 1000 most abundant clonotypes. The CD4 or CD8 phenotype of responding clones was assigned using the separately sequenced CD4+ and CD8+ repertoires. TCRdb passed the public sequencing reads through fastp at Q25 and MiXCR, retaining productive beta sequences. Identical CDR3 protein sequences are pooled into one entry, listed with their most common genes and DNA. The V and J calls and clone size are TCRdb's, not the authors'. The sample data list about 260,000 distinct CDR3 sequences, and 8.2% of these were observed just once. The ten largest clonotypes hold 20% to 25% of the sample.

This clonotype was seen more than once but under ten times. Its antigen is unknown. Qualities for individual bases were not recorded, and no much larger clone is one base off. Ficoll-Paque density gradient centrifugation was the method used to isolate PBMCs. The TCR originated in a man younger than 30 who had mild COVID-19 (a few samples of this study predate the infection). The sample titles of this study are shuffled in the database, so cell type and time point are left out; the donor was told from shared clones. Sequenced sample: PBMCs or a T cell subset sorted from them (not recorded which).

CDR3 sequence: CASSDHPAGRNQPQHF. The nucleotides read TGTGCCAGCAGTGACCACCCGGCCGGGAGAAATCAGCCCCAGCATTTT. In this chain, TRBV6-6 is recombined with TRBJ1-5, with the D gene call left open. The CDR3 covers 16 residues, taking in both the cysteine and the phenylalanine. Here the CDR3 DNA is all that survives: 48 bases in frame from base 1. CDR1 and CDR2 are drawn from the germline V gene (reference sequence): MNHNY, SVGAGI. Relative to germline, V is 5 bases shorter and J is 4 bases shorter, with 18 bases between their ends.